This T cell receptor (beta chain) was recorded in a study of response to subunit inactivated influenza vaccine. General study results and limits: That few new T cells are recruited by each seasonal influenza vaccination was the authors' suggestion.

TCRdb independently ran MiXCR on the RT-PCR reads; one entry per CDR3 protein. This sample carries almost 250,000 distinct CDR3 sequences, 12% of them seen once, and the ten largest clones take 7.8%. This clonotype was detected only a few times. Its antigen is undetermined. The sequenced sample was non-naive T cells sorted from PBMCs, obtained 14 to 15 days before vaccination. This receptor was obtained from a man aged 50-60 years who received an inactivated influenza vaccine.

This chain's CDR3 is CASSLIRREGHEQFF. The CDR3, as DNA: TGTGCCAGCAGCTTAATCCGGCGGGAGGGCCATGAGCAGTTCTTC. This chain links TRBV7-2 with TRBJ2-1, with 9 bases aligning to TRBD2. V lost 2 bases and J lost 8; bases outside the gene matches: 7. The germline V gene has CDR1 SGHTA and CDR2 FQGNSA. The CDR3 extends over 15 amino acids.